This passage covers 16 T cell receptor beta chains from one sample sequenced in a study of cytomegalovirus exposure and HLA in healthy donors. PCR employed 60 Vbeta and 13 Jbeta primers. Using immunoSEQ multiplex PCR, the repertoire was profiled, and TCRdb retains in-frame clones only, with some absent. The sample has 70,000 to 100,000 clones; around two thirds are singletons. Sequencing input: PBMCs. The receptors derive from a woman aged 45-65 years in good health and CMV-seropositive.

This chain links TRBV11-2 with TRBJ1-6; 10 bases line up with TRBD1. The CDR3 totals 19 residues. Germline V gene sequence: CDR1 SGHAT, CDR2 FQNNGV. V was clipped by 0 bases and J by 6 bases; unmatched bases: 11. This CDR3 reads CASSLEDAYRDRGNSPLHF. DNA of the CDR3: TGTGCCAGCAGCTTAGAAGATGCCTACCGGGACAGGGGTAATTCACCCCTCCACTTT.

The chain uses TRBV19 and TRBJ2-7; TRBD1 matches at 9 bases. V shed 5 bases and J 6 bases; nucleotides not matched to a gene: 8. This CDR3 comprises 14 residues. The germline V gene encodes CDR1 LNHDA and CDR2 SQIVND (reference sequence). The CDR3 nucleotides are TGTGCCAGTAGTTCCGGGACAGGGTGGAGCGAGCAGTACTTC. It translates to CASSSGTGWSEQYF. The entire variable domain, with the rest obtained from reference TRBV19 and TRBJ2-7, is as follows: DGGITQSPKYLFRKEGQNVTLSCEQNLNHDAMYWYRQDPGQGLRLIYYSQIVNDFQKGDIAEGYSVSREKKESFPLTVTSAQKNPTAFYLCASSSGTGWSEQYFGPGTRLTVT.

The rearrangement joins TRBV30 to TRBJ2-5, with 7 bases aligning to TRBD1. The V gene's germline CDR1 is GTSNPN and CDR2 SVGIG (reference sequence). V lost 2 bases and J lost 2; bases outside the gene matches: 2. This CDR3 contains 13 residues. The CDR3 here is CAWSPQGQETQYF. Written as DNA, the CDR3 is TGTGCCTGGAGTCCACAGGGGCAAGAGACCCAGTACTTC.

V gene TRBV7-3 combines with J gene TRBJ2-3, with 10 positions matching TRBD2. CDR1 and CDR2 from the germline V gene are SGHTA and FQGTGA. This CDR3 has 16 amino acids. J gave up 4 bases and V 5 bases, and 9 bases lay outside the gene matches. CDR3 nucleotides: TGTGCCAGCAGCCTAGGCCCTAGCGGGGGATCAGATACGCAGTATTTT. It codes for CASSLGPSGGSDTQYF. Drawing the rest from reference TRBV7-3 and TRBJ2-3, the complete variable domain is GAGVSQTPSNKVTEKGKYVELRCDPISGHTALYWYRQSLGQGPEFLIYFQGTGAADDSGLPNDRFFAVRPEGSVSTLKIQRTERGDSAVYLCASSLGPSGGSDTQYFGPGTRLTVL.

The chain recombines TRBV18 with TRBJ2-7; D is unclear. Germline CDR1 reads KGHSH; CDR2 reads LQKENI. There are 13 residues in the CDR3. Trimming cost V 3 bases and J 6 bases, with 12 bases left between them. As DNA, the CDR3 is TGTGCCAGCTCACCTGGCCAGACGGGCGAGCAGTACTTC. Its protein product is CASSPGQTGEQYF.

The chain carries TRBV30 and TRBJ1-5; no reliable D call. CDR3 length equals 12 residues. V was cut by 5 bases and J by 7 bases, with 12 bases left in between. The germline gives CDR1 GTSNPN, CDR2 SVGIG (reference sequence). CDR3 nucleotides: TGTGCCTGGTCCGAGGGAGGACAGCCCCAGCATTTT. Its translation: CAWSEGGQPQHF.

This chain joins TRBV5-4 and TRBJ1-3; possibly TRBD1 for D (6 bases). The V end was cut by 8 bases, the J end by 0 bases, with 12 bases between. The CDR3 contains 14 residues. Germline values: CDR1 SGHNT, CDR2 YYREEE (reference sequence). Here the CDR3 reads CASTIQGSGNTIYF. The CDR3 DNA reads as TGTGCCAGTACAATACAGGGCTCTGGAAACACCATATATTTT.

CDR3 bases: TGTGCCAGCAGCTTAGCAGTGAGCTCCTATAATTCACCCCTCCACTTT. It is translated as CASSLAVSSYNSPLHF. The V call is TRBV7-6, the J call TRBJ1-6; D gene ambiguous. Trimming took 0 bases from V and 0 from J, leaving 6 bases between them. Germline loops: CDR1 SGHVS, CDR2 FNYEAQ. The CDR3 runs to 16 residues.

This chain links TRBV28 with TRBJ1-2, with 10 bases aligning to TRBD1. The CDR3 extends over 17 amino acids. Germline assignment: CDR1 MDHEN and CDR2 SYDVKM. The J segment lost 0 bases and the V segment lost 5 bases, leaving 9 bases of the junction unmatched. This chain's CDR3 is CASSRPGTGVSNYGYTF. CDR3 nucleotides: TGTGCCAGCAGTCGACCCGGGACAGGGGTTTCTAACTATGGCTACACCTTC.

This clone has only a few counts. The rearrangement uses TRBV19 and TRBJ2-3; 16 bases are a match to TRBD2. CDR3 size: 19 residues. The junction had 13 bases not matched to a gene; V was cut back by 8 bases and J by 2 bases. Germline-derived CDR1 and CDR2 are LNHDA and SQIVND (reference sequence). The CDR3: CASSGTSGGGHPNTDTQYF. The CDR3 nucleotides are TGTGCCAGTTCCGGGACTAGCGGGGGGGGGCACCCTAACACAGATACGCAGTATTTT.

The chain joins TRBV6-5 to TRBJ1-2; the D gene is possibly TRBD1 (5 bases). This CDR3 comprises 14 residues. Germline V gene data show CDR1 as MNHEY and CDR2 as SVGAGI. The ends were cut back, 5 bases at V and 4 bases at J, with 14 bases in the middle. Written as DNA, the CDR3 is TGTGCCAGCAGTAGTCTGGGGGGAGGCTATGGCTACACCTTC. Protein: CASSSLGGGYGYTF.

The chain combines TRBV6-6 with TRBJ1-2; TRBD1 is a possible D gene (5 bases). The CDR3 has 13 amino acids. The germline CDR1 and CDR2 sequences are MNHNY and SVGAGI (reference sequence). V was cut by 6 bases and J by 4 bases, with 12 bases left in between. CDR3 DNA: TGTGCCAGCAGAAACCTCGGGGGCTATGGCTACACCTTC. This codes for CASRNLGGYGYTF.

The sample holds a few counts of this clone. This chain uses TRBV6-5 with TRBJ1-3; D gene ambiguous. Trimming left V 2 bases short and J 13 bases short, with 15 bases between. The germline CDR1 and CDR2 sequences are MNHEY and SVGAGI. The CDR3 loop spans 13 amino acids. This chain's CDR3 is CASSYGRDAKIYF. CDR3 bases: TGTGCCAGCAGTTACGGGCGGGATGCCAAAATATATTTT.

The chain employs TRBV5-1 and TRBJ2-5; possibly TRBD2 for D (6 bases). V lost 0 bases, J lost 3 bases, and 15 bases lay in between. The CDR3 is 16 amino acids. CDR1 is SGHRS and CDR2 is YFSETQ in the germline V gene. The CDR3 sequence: CASSLGSRSGEETQYF. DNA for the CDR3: TGCGCCAGCAGCTTGGGGTCTAGGTCGGGGGAAGAGACCCAGTACTTC.

In DNA, the CDR3 is TGCGCCAGCAGCTTGTCGGGGACCCAGTACTTC. This translates into CASSLSGTQYF. This sequence joins TRBV5-1 and TRBJ2-5; D gene unclear. The CDR3 is made up of 11 amino acids. Germline V CDR1 and CDR2: SGHRS, YFSETQ. V gave up 1 base and J gave up 7 bases, with 5 bases separating them.

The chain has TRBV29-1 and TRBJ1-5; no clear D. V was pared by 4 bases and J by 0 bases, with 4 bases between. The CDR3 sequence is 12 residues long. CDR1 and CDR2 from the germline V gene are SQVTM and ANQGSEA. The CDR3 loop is CSVVISNQPQHF. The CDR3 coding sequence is TGCAGCGTTGTCATTAGCAATCAGCCCCAGCATTTT.